Listed below are T cell receptor beta chains from one sample, sequenced in a study of cytomegalovirus exposure and HLA in healthy donors. Assay: immunoSEQ multiplex PCR; the TCRdb copy retains only in-frame clones and omits some. This sample has over 80,000 clones; 76% occur once, and the top ten carry about 2.9%. Sequenced input: PBMCs. These receptors originate from a man aged 40-50 years in good health and CMV-seronegative. CDR3s include the opening cysteine and the closing phenylalanine or tryptophan. Fields, in order: V gene, D gene, J gene, clone size, CDR3 protein, CDR3 DNA. The D gene is left open where the match is weak. Size values are once, few and many counts, or a class for expanded clones, and some rows have none.

TRBV7-2	-	TRBJ2-3	-	CASSSPTDTQYF	TGTGCCAGCAGCTCCCCTACAGATACGCAGTATTTT
TRBV7-6	TRBD1	TRBJ2-5	once	CASSPWTGAGETQYF	TGTGCCAGCAGCCCTTGGACAGGGGCCGGAGAGACCCAGTACTTC
TRBV7-2	TRBD2	TRBJ2-5	-	CASSLSTSGGQETQYF	TGTGCCAGCAGCTTATCGACTAGCGGGGGCCAAGAGACCCAGTACTTC
TRBV9	TRBD2	TRBJ2-1	-	CASNPAGLDGQFF	TGTGCCAGCAACCCAGCAGGACTAGATGGGCAGTTCTTC
TRBV5-1	-	TRBJ2-3	-	CASSIRSRESADTQYF	TGCGCCAGCAGCATCCGCTCTCGGGAGTCAGCAGATACGCAGTATTTT
TRBV30	-	TRBJ1-1	few	CAWILDGIETEAFF	TGTGCCTGGATCCTTGACGGGATCGAAACTGAAGCTTTCTTT
TRBV28	TRBD1	TRBJ1-4	-	CASSAPGQGPTNEKLFF	TGTGCCAGCAGCGCACCGGGACAGGGCCCAACTAATGAAAAACTGTTTTTT
TRBV5-1	-	TRBJ1-2	-	CASSPPGEANYGYTF	TGCGCCAGCAGCCCCCCAGGTGAAGCTAACTATGGCTACACCTTC
TRBV7-9	-	TRBJ1-4	-	CASSPQEGRATNEKLFF	TGTGCCAGCAGCCCCCAGGAGGGTAGGGCCACTAATGAAAAACTGTTTTTT
TRBV15	TRBD2	TRBJ2-7	-	CATSSKLAGQAYEQYF	TGTGCCACCAGCAGCAAACTAGCGGGGCAGGCCTACGAGCAGTACTTC
TRBV2	TRBD1	TRBJ2-1	-	CASWTGTESYNEQFF	TGTGCCAGCTGGACCGGGACAGAGTCTTACAATGAGCAGTTCTTC
TRBV11-2	-	TRBJ2-7	-	CASSLAGAEQYF	TGTGCTAGCAGCTTAGCAGGGGCCGAGCAGTACTTC
TRBV5-6	-	TRBJ1-2	-	CASSPEVVGYGYTF	TGTGCCAGCAGCCCCGAGGTTGTGGGCTATGGCTACACCTTC
TRBV10-3	TRBD1	TRBJ2-3	-	CAISETPGQGADTQYF	TGTGCCATCAGTGAGACCCCGGGACAGGGAGCGGATACGCAGTATTTT
TRBV6-1	-	TRBJ1-3	-	CASRGGLSGNTIYF	TGTGCCAGCCGAGGGGGATTGTCTGGAAACACCATATATTTT
TRBV20-1	-	TRBJ2-7	-	CSARDNYEQYF	TGCAGTGCTAGAGACAACTACGAGCAGTACTTC
TRBV7-8	-	TRBJ2-3	-	CASSFYFSGTDTQYF	TGTGCCAGCAGCTTTTACTTTAGCGGCACAGATACGCAGTATTTT
TRBV4-1	TRBD1	TRBJ2-7	-	CASGDGQGVSEQYF	TGCGCCAGCGGCGACGGACAGGGTGTGTCCGAGCAGTACTTC
TRBV19	TRBD1	TRBJ2-1	-	CASSIGPGQGATYNEQFF	TGTGCCAGTAGTATAGGCCCGGGACAGGGGGCTACCTACAATGAGCAGTTCTTC
TRBV4-1	-	TRBJ2-6	-	CASSQVLTAGANVLTF	TGCGCCAGCAGCCAAGTGTTAACGGCTGGGGCCAACGTCCTGACTTTC
TRBV5-1	TRBD1	TRBJ2-6	-	CASSPTTGESLLTF	TGCGCCAGCAGCCCCACGACAGGGGAATCGCTCCTGACTTTC
TRBV5-6	TRBD1	TRBJ2-5	-	CASSLLVMTGQETQYF	TGTGCCAGCAGCTTGCTGGTAATGACAGGGCAAGAGACCCAGTACTTC
TRBV5-4	TRBD1	TRBJ1-1	-	CASSPRDRDMNTEAFF	TGTGCCAGCAGCCCCCGGGACAGGGACATGAACACTGAAGCTTTCTTT
TRBV5-1	TRBD2	TRBJ2-7	few	CASSLGAGGGSYEQYF	TGCGCCAGCAGCTTGGGGGCGGGGGGGGGCTCCTACGAGCAGTACTTC
TRBV7-9	TRBD1	TRBJ1-2	-	CASSPRGRGRTIGGYTF	TGTGCCAGCAGCCCCCGAGGCAGGGGGCGCACGATTGGGGGCTACACCTTC
TRBV5-8	-	TRBJ1-2	few	CASSFPDRHFYGYTF	TGTGCCAGCAGCTTTCCTGACAGACACTTCTATGGCTACACCTTC
TRBV19	-	TRBJ1-4	once	CASSIAEKLFF	TGTGCCAGTAGTATCGCGGAAAAACTGTTTTTT
TRBV12-2	-	TRBJ1-5	-	CASRPSRQINQPQHF	TGTGCAAGTCGCCCTAGTCGGCAGATCAATCAGCCCCAGCATTTT
TRBV2	-	TRBJ1-1	few	CASGSGGTEAFF	TGTGCCAGCGGATCCGGAGGCACTGAAGCTTTCTTT
TRBV7-3	-	TRBJ2-4	-	CASSSGDTRIQYF	TGTGCCAGCAGCTCAGGGGACACCCGTATACAGTACTTC
TRBV5-5	-	TRBJ1-5	once	CASSLSQGSNQPQHF	TGTGCCAGCAGCTTGAGTCAGGGGAGCAATCAGCCCCAGCATTTT
TRBV19	TRBD1	TRBJ2-1	-	CASSGLDRVNEQFF	TGTGCCAGTAGTGGTTTGGACAGGGTAAATGAGCAGTTCTTC
TRBV29-1	TRBD1	TRBJ1-5	few	CSVAQGASNQPQHF	TGCAGCGTTGCCCAGGGGGCAAGCAATCAGCCCCAGCATTTT
TRBV5-5	-	TRBJ1-1	few	CASSLVAEAFF	TGTGCCAGCAGCTTGGTGGCAGAAGCTTTCTTT
TRBV15	-	TRBJ2-7	-	CATGYEGYEQYF	TGTGCCACCGGATATGAGGGTTACGAGCAGTACTTC
TRBV11-2	-	TRBJ2-7	-	CASSLASRDLYEQYF	TGTGCCAGCAGCTTAGCCTCCAGGGATCTCTACGAGCAGTACTTC
TRBV5-5	-	TRBJ1-1	once	CASIKQGGDTEAFF	TGTGCCAGCATCAAACAGGGAGGGGACACTGAAGCTTTCTTT
TRBV6-6	-	TRBJ2-7	few	CASSLQGGASYEQYF	TGTGCCAGCAGTCTTCAGGGGGGCGCCTCCTACGAGCAGTACTTC
TRBV7-9	-	TRBJ2-7	-	CASSLGTGLSYEQYF	TGTGCCAGCAGCTTGGGCACAGGCCTCTCCTACGAGCAGTACTTC
TRBV7-2	-	TRBJ1-1	-	CASSWLNGGTAEAFF	TGTGCCAGCAGCTGGCTCAACGGGGGGACCGCTGAAGCTTTCTTT
TRBV7-3	TRBD2	TRBJ2-5	-	CASSLREGETQYF	TGTGCCAGCAGCTTAAGGGAGGGGGAGACCCAGTACTTC
TRBV19	-	TRBJ1-1	-	CASSNTGFSAFF	TGTGCCAGTAGTAATACAGGGTTTTCGGCTTTCTTT
TRBV9	-	TRBJ1-4	-	CASSVAGTNEKLFF	TGTGCCAGCAGCGTAGCAGGGACTAATGAAAAACTGTTTTTT
TRBV7-8	-	TRBJ1-1	-	CASSFRPTEDAFF	TGTGCCAGCAGCTTCCGACCTACCGAGGATGCTTTCTTT
TRBV2	TRBD1	TRBJ1-4	-	CASSEAQGGGEKLFF	TGTGCCAGCAGTGAAGCGCAAGGGGGCGGTGAAAAACTGTTTTTT
TRBV19	-	TRBJ1-1	-	CASSTPYPTGENTEAFF	TGTGCCAGTAGTACGCCCTACCCGACAGGTGAGAACACTGAAGCTTTCTTT
TRBV6-5	-	TRBJ1-1	-	CASSYNAGLNTEAFF	TGTGCCAGCAGTTACAACGCGGGATTGAACACTGAAGCTTTCTTT
TRBV28	-	TRBJ2-5	-	CASRSPDGETQYF	TGTGCCAGCAGAAGCCCCGACGGGGAGACCCAGTACTTC
TRBV2	-	TRBJ1-1	-	CASSEGGVAFF	TGTGCCAGCAGTGAAGGGGGGGTAGCTTTCTTT
TRBV11-2	-	TRBJ2-1	few	CASSPGIYNEQFF	TGTGCCAGCAGCCCCGGGATCTACAATGAGCAGTTCTTC
TRBV7-2	-	TRBJ1-5	-	CASSLEPGGNQPQHF	TGTGCCAGCAGCTTAGAGCCAGGGGGCAATCAGCCCCAGCATTTT
TRBV5-5	TRBD1	TRBJ2-7	-	CASTLRGQGAYEQYF	TGTGCCAGCACCCTCAGGGGACAGGGGGCCTACGAGCAGTACTTC
TRBV9	-	TRBJ1-4	-	CASSAGDLSKLFF	TGTGCCAGCAGCGCCGGAGACCTTTCTAAACTGTTTTTT
TRBV19	-	TRBJ1-5	-	CASSIDRGGNNQPQHF	TGTGCCAGTAGTATAGACAGGGGCGGTAACAATCAGCCCCAGCATTTT
TRBV29-1	-	TRBJ1-4	-	CSVPEVGSTNEKLFF	TGCAGCGTTCCTGAGGTGGGGAGCACTAATGAAAAACTGTTTTTT
TRBV30	TRBD2	TRBJ2-2	-	CAWRTTSGGAGELFF	TGTGCCTGGAGGACGACTAGCGGGGGGGCCGGGGAGCTGTTTTTT
TRBV27	-	TRBJ1-1	-	CASRTWTESMNTEAFF	TGTGCCAGCAGAACTTGGACAGAGAGCATGAACACTGAAGCTTTCTTT